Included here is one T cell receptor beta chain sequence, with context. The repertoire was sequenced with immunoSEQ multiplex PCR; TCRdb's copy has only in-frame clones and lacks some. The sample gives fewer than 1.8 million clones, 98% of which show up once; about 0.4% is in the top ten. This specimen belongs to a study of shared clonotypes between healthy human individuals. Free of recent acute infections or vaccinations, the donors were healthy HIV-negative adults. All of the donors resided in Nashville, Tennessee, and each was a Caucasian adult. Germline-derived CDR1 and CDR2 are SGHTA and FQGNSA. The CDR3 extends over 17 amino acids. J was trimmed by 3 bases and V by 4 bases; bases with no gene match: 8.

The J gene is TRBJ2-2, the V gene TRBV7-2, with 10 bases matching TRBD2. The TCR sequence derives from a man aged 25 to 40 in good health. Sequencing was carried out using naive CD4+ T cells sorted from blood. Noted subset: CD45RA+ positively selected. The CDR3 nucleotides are TGTGCCAGCAGCTCGACTCTAGCGGGAGCGTACACCGGGGAGCTGTTTTTT. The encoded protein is CASSSTLAGAYTGELFF. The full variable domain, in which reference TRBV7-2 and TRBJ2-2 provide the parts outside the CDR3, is GAGVSQSPSNKVTEKGKDVELRCDPISGHTALYWYRQSLGQGLEFLIYFQGNSAPDKSGLPSDRFSAERTGGSVSTLTIQRTQQEDSAVYLCASSSTLAGAYTGELFFGEGSRLTVL.